The clone carrying this T cell receptor beta chain was observed at least ten times. The sequenced fragment ends 3 residues before the CDR3 boundary, so the rest is inferred from the germline J gene. This specimen belongs to a study of T cell clonality in common variable immunodeficiency. The assay was immunoSEQ multiplex PCR, and TCRdb's table has in-frame clones only and misses some. The repertoire shows approximately 45,000 clones, none seen only once; the top ten take approximately 2%. V lost 5 bases to trimming and J lost 0 bases; unmatched junction nucleotides: 3. The CDR3 is made up of 13 amino acids. Per the germline V gene, CDR1 is GTSNPN and CDR2 is SVGIG (reference sequence).

Sequencing input: peripheral blood mononuclear cells. The V gene is TRBV30, the J gene TRBJ1-1; 7 bases are a match to TRBD1. This clonotype originated in a person between 18 and 75 years old in good health. CDR3 residues: CAWGGQLNTEAFF. Incomplete CDR3 DNA: TGTGCCTGGGGGGGACAGCTGAACACTGAA.